The 9 T cell receptor beta chains in this list originate from one sample, sequenced in a study of blood T cell repertoires in COVID-19. TCRdb's table, derived via immunoSEQ multiplex PCR, lists solely in-frame clones and lacks some. The sample has some 73,000 clones, roughly three quarters seen once. Specimen: peripheral blood. The receptor source for this set is an older man with COVID-19, enrolled during active disease.

The table lists this clone with a count of one. The chain couples TRBV6-5 to TRBJ1-5; D may be TRBD1 (6 bases). Trimming cost V 6 bases and J 2 bases, with 14 bases left between them. The CDR3 totals 15 residues. Germline CDR1 and CDR2: MNHEY and SVGAGI. This CDR3 reads CASSLMTGGNQPQHF. For the CDR3, the DNA is TGTGCCAGCAGCCTGATGACAGGCGGCAATCAGCCCCAGCATTTT.

The rearrangement uses TRBV5-1 and TRBJ2-7; tentative D call: TRBD2 (7 bases). The CDR3 spans 15 residues. Trimming left V 4 bases short and J 2 bases short, with 16 bases between. Germline V gene data show CDR1 as SGHRS and CDR2 as YFSETQ. CDR3 in amino acids: CASSPRGGGPYEQYF. CDR3 DNA: TGCGCCAGCAGCCCTCGAGGGGGGGGTCCCTACGAGCAGTACTTC.

The chain is built from TRBV4-1 and TRBJ1-5; D gene ambiguous. Looked up from germline, CDR1 is MGHRA and CDR2 is YSYEKL. The CDR3 is made up of 16 amino acids. V lost 0 bases to trimming and J lost 0 bases, with 9 bases between them. The CDR3 reads CASSQDPQNSNQPQHF. The CDR3 coding sequence is TGCGCCAGCAGCCAAGATCCCCAGAATAGCAATCAGCCCCAGCATTTT.

J is TRBJ2-7 and V is TRBV6-2 or TRBV6-3, with D possibly TRBD2 on 5 matching bases. The ends were cut back, 6 bases at V and 2 bases at J, with 14 bases in the middle. This CDR3 has 14 amino acids. Germline-derived CDR1 and CDR2 are MNHEY and SVGEGT. The CDR3 loop reads CASSRIRGPYEQYF. CDR3 sequence (DNA): TGTGCCAGCAGCCGCATACGAGGGCCCTACGAGCAGTACTTC.

CDR3: CASSQHRDFRPMNTEAFF. The CDR3, as DNA: TGCGCCAGCAGCCAACACAGGGATTTCCGCCCCATGAACACTGAAGCTTTCTTT. The V and J genes are TRBV4-1 and TRBJ1-1; a weak D match, TRBD1 (6 bases). The CDR3 extends over 18 amino acids. V gave up 2 bases and J gave up 0 bases, with 19 bases separating them. CDR1 and CDR2 from the germline V gene are MGHRA and YSYEKL.

The chain carries TRBV2 and TRBJ2-1; 10 bases map to TRBD2. The CDR3 totals 15 residues. Unmatched junction bases numbered 9, after V lost 3 bases and J lost 10 bases. Germline V gives CDR1 SNHLY, CDR2 FYNNEI. The CDR3 loop reads CASSDGGLAGAEQFF. The CDR3 DNA reads TGTGCCAGCAGTGACGGAGGCCTAGCGGGAGCAGAGCAGTTCTTC.

A few counts support this clone. The chain links TRBV7-2 to TRBJ2-1, with TRBD2 as a possible D gene (5 bases). Germline V gene lookup returns CDR1 SGHTA and CDR2 FQGNSA. With 2 bases removed from V and 2 bases from J, the gap between germline ends came to 16 bases. The CDR3 has 17 residues. The CDR3: CASSLNGGGLTYNEQFF. Here the CDR3 DNA reads TGTGCCAGCAGCTTAAATGGAGGAGGACTCACCTACAATGAGCAGTTCTTC.

The rearrangement links TRBV21-1 to TRBJ1-1; the table's D call, TRBD1, was not checked against the DNA. TRBV21-1 is reported as a pseudogene. The CDR3 contains 14 residues. The CDR3 region is CASSARQGNTEAFF. The CDR3 DNA follows: TGTGCCAGCAGCGCACGTCAGGGGAACACTGAAGCTTTCTTT.

The chain uses TRBV28 and TRBJ1-2; 9 bases are a match to TRBD1. Germline V gene data show CDR1 as MDHEN and CDR2 as SYDVKM. Trimming removed 6 bases from V and 8 bases from J; junction bases left unmatched: 10. CDR3 length: 14 amino acids. CDR3 nucleotides: TGTGCCAGCAGCCTTACAAACAGGGGGCAAGGCTACACCTTC. This codes for CASSLTNRGQGYTF.